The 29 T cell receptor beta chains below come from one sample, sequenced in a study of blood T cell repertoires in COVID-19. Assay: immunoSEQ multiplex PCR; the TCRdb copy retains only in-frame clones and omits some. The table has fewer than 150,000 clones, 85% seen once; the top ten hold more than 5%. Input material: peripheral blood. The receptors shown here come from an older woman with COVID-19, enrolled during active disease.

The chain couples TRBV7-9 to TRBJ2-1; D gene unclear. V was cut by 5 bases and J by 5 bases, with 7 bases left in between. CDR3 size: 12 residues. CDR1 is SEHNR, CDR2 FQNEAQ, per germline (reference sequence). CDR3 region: CASSARDNEQFF. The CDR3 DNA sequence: TGTGCCAGCAGCGCCCGGGACAATGAGCAGTTCTTC.

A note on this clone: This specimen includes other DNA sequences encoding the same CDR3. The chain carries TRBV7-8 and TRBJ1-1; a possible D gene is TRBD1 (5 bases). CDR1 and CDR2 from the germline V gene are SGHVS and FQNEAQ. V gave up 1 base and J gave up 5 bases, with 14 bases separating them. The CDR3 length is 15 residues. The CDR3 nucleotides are TGTGCCAGCAGCTTAGTGGGCTCTGGGGGGACTGAAGCTTTCTTT. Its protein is CASSLVGSGGTEAFF.

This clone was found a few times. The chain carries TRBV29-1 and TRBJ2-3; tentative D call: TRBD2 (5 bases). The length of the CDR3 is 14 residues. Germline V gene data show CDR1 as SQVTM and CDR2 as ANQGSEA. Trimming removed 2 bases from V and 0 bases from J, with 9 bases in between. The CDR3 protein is CSVENGISTDTQYF. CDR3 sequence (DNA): TGCAGCGTTGAAAACGGGATTAGCACAGATACGCAGTATTTT.

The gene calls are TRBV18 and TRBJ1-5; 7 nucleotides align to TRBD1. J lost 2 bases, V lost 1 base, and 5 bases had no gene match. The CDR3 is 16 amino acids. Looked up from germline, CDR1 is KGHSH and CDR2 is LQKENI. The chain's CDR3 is CASSPRSQGGNQPQHF. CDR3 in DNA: TGTGCCAGCTCACCACGGTCTCAGGGGGGCAATCAGCCCCAGCATTTT.

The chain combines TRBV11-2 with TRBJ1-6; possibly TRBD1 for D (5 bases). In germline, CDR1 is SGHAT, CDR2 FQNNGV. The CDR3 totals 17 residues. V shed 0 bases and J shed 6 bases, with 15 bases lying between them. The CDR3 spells CASSLDVGAGPNSPLHF. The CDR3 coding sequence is TGTGCCAGCAGCTTAGATGTTGGAGCAGGGCCTAATTCACCCCTCCACTTT. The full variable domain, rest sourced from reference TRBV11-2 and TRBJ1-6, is EAGVAQSPRYKIIEKRQSVAFWCNPISGHATLYWYQQILGQGPKLLIQFQNNGVVDDSQLPKDRFSAERLKGVDSTLKIQPAKLEDSAVYLCASSLDVGAGPNSPLHFGNGTRLTVT.

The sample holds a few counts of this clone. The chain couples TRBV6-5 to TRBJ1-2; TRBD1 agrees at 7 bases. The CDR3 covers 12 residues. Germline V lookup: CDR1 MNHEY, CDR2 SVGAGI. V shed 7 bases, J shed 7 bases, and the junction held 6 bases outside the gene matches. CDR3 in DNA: TGTGCCAGCACCCCTGACAGGGTTGGCTACACCTTC. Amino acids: CASTPDRVGYTF.

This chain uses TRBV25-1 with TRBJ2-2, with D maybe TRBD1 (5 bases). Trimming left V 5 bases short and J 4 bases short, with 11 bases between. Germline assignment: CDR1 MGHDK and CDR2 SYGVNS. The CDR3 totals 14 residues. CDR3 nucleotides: TGTGCCAGCAGTATACAGGAGATCACCGGGGAGCTGTTTTTT. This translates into CASSIQEITGELFF.

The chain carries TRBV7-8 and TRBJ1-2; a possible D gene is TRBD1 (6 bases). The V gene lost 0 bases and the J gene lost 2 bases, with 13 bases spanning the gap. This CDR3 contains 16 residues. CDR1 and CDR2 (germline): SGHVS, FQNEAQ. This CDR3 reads CASSLAGGLMNYGYTF. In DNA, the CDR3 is TGTGCCAGCAGCTTAGCGGGGGGGCTGATGAACTATGGCTACACCTTC.

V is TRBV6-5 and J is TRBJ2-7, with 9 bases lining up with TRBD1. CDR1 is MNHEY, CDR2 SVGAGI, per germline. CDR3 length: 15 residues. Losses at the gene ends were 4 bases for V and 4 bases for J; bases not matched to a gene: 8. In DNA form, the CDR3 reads TGTGCCAGCAGTTCCCCGGGACAGGGATATTACGAGCAGTACTTC. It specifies CASSSPGQGYYEQYF.

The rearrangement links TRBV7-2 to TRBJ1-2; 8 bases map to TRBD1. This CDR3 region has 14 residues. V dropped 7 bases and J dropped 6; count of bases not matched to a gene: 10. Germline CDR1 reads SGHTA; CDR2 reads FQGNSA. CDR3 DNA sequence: TGTGCCAGCAACCTCGACAGGGGTACGGATGGCTACACCTTC. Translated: CASNLDRGTDGYTF.

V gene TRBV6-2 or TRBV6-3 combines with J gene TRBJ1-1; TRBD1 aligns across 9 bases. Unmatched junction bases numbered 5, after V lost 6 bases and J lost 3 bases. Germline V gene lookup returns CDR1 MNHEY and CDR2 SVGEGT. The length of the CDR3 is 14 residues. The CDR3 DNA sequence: TGTGCCAGCAGCCGGACAGGGGAGGACACTGAAGCTTTCTTT. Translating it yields CASSRTGEDTEAFF.

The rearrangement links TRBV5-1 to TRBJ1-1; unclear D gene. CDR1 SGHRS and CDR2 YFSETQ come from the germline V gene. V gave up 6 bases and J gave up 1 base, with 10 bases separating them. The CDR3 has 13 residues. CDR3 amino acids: CASKPNENTEAFF. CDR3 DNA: TGCGCCAGCAAACCTAACGAGAACACTGAAGCTTTCTTT. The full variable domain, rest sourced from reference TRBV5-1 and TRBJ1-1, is KAGVTQTPRYLIKTRGQQVTLSCSPISGHRSVSWYQQTPGQGLQFLFEYFSETQRNKGNFPGRFSGRQFSNSRSEMNVSTLELGDSALYLCASKPNENTEAFFGQGTRLTVV.

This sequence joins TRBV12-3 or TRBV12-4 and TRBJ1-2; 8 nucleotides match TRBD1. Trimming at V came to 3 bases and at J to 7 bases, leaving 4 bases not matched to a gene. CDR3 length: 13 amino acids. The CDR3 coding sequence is TGTGCCAGCAGTTTTACGGACAGGGCTGGCTACACCTTC. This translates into CASSFTDRAGYTF.

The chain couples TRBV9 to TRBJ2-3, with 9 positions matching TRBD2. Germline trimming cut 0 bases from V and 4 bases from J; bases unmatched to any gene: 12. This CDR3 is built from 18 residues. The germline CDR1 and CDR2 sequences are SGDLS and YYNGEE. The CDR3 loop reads CASSVEVLAGIGADTQYF. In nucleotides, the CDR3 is TGTGCCAGCAGCGTAGAGGTGCTAGCGGGGATCGGGGCAGATACGCAGTATTTT.

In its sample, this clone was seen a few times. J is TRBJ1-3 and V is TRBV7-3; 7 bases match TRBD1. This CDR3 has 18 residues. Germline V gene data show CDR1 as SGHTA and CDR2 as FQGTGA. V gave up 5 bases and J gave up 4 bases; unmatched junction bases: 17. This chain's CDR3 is CASSPQLRSGGRGNTIYF. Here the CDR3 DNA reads TGTGCCAGCAGCCCCCAACTCCGCTCAGGGGGTAGGGGAAACACCATATATTTT.

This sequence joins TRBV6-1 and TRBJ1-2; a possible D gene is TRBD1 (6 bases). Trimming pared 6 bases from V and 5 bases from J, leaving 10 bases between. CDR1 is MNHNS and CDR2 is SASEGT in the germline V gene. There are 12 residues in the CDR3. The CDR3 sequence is CASSSTGYGYTF. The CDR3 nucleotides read TGTGCCAGCAGCTCTACAGGGTATGGCTACACCTTC.

The CDR3, as DNA: TGTGCCAGCAGCTTAAACCGGGGGGCGTACAATGAGCAGTTCTTC. This translates into CASSLNRGAYNEQFF. V and J are TRBV7-3 and TRBJ2-1; D is possibly TRBD2 (7 bases). The CDR3 length is 15 residues. Germline V CDR1 and CDR2: SGHTA, FQGTGA. Between the trimmed V and J ends, which lost 1 base and 4 bases, there was a span of 11 bases.

As DNA, the CDR3 is TGCGCCAGCAGCGGTAGGACAGGGGAGGCGAAAGAGCAGTACTTC. Protein: CASSGRTGEAKEQYF. The chain uses TRBV5-1 and TRBJ2-7; TRBD1 aligns across 9 bases. The CDR3 has 15 amino acids. Germline assignment: CDR1 SGHRS and CDR2 YFSETQ. J was trimmed by 7 bases and V by 4 bases; bases with no gene match: 12.

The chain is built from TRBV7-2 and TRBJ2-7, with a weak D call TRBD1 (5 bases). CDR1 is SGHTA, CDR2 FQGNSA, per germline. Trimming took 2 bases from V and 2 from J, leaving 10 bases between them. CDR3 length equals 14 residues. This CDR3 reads CASSLLKDTYEQYF. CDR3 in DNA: TGTGCCAGCAGCTTATTAAAGGACACCTACGAGCAGTACTTC. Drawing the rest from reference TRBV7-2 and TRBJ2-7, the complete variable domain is GAGVSQSPSNKVTEKGKDVELRCDPISGHTALYWYRQSLGQGLEFLIYFQGNSAPDKSGLPSDRFSAERTGGSVSTLTIQRTQQEDSAVYLCASSLLKDTYEQYFGPGTRLTVT.

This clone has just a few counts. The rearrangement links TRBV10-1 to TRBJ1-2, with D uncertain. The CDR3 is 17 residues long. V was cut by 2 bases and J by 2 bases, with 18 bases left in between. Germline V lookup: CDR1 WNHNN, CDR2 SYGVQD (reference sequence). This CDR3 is CASSEKRSGIGNYGYTF. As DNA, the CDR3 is TGCGCCAGCAGTGAGAAGAGGTCCGGGATTGGGAACTATGGCTACACCTTC.

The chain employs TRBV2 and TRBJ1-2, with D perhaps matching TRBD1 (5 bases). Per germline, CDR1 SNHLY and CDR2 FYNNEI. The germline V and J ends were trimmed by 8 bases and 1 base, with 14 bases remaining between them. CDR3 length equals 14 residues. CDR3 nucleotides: TGTGCCAGCTCGTGGGAGGGGCATAACTATGGCTACACCTTC. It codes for CASSWEGHNYGYTF. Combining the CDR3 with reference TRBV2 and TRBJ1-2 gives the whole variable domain EPEVTQTPSHQVTQMGQEVILRCVPISNHLYFYWYRQILGQKVEFLVSFYNNEISEKSEIFDDQFSVERPDGSNFTLKIRSTKLEDSAMYFCASSWEGHNYGYTFGSGTRLTVV.

The CDR3 region is CASRSDGSYEQYF. Here the CDR3 DNA reads TGTGCCAGCAGGTCGGACGGGAGCTACGAGCAGTACTTC. The chain has TRBV6-5 and TRBJ2-7; a possible D gene is TRBD2 (6 bases). The CDR3 extends over 13 amino acids. Looked up from germline, CDR1 is MNHEY and CDR2 is SVGAGI. Trimming took off 6 bases at V and 3 bases at J, with 12 bases between the two ends.

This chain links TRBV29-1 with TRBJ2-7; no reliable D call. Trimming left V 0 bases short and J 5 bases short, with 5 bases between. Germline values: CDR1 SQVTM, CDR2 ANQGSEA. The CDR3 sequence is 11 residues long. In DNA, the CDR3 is TGCAGCGTTGAAGAACTGAACGAGCAGTACTTC. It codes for CSVEELNEQYF.

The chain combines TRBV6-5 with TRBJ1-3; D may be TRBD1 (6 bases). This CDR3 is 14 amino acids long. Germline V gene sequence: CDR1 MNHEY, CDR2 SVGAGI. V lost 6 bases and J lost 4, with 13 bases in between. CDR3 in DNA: TGTGCCAGCAGGTGGGGGCCGTCGGGAAACACCATATATTTT. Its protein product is CASRWGPSGNTIYF.

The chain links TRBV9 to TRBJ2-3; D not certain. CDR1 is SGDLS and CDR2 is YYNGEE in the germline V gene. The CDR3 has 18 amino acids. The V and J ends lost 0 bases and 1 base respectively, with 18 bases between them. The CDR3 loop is CASSVGDPTLVGTDTQYF. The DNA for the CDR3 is TGTGCCAGCAGCGTAGGCGATCCTACCTTGGTGGGCACAGATACGCAGTATTTT.

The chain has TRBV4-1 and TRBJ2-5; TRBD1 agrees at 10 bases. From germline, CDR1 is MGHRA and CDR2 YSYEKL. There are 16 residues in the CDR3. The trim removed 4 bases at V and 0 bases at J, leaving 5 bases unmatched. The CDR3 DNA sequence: TGCGCCAGCAGCCTTATGGGGACAGGGGACCAAGAGACCCAGTACTTC. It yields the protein CASSLMGTGDQETQYF.

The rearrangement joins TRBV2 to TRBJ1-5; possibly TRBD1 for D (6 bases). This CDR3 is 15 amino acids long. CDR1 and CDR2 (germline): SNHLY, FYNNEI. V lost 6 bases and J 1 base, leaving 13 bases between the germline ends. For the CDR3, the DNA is TGTGCCAGCAGCCGGGACACCCACAGCAATCAGCCCCAGCATTTT. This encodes CASSRDTHSNQPQHF. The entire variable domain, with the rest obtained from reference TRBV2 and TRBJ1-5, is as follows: EPEVTQTPSHQVTQMGQEVILRCVPISNHLYFYWYRQILGQKVEFLVSFYNNEISEKSEIFDDQFSVERPDGSNFTLKIRSTKLEDSAMYFCASSRDTHSNQPQHFGDGTRLSIL.

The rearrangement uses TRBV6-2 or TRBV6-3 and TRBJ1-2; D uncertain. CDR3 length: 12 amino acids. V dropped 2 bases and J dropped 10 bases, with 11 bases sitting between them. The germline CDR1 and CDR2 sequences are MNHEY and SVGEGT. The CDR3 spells CASSYRRGFYTF. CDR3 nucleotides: TGTGCCAGCAGTTACCGTCGGGGATTCTACACCTTC.

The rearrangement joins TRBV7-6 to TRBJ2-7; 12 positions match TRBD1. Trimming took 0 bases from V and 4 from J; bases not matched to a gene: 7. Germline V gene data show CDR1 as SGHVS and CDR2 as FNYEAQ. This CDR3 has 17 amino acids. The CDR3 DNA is TGTGCCAGCAGCTTAGCGTTGGGACAGGGGGCCAGGTACGAGCAGTACTTC. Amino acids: CASSLALGQGARYEQYF.